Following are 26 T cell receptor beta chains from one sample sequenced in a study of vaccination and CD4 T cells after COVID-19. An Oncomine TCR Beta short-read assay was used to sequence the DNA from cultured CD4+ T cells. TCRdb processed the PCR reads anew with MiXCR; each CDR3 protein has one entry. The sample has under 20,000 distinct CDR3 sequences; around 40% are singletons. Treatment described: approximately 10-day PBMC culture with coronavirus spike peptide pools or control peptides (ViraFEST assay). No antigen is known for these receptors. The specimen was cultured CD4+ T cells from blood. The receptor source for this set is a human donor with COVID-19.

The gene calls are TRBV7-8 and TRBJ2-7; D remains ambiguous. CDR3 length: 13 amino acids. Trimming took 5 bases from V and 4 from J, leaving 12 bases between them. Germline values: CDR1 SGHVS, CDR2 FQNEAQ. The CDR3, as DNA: TGTGCCAGCAGCAACCGGGCCGCTTACGAGCAGTACTTC. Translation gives CASSNRAAYEQYF.

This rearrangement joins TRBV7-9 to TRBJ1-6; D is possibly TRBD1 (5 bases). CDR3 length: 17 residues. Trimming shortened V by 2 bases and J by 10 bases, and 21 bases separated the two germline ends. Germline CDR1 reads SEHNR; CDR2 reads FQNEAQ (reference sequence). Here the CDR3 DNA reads TGTGCCAGCAGCTTATTATCCCAGGGTCGTAGCGGGTCACCCCTCCACTTT. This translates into CASSLLSQGRSGSPLHF.

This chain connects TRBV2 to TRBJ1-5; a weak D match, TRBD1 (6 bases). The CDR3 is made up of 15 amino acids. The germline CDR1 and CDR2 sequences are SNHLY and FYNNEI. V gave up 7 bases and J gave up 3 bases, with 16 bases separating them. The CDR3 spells CASTGGPGFNQPQHF. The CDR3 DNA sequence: TGTGCCAGCACCGGGGGGCCAGGGTTCAATCAGCCCCAGCATTTT. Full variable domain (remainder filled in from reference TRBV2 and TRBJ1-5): EPEVTQTPSHQVTQMGQEVILRCVPISNHLYFYWYRQILGQKVEFLVSFYNNEISEKSEIFDDQFSVERPDGSNFTLKIRSTKLEDSAMYFCASTGGPGFNQPQHFGDGTRLSIL.

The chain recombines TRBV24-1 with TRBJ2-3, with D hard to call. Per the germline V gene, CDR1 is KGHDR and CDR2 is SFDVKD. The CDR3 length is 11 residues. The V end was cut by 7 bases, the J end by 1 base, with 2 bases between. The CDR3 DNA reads TGTGCCACCAGCGGCACAGATACGCAGTATTTT. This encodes CATSGTDTQYF.

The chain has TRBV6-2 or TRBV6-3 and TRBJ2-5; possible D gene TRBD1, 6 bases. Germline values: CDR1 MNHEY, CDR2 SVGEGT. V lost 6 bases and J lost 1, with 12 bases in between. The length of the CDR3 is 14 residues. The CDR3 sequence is CASSYQGTQETQYF. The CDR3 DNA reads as TGTGCCAGCAGCTACCAGGGGACCCAAGAGACCCAGTACTTC.

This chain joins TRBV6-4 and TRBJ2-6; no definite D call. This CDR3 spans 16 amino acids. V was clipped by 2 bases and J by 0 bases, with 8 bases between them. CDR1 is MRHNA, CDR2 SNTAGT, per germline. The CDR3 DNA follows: TGTGCCAGCAGTGACGGGCACCACTCTGGGGCCAACGTCCTGACTTTC. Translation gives CASSDGHHSGANVLTF.

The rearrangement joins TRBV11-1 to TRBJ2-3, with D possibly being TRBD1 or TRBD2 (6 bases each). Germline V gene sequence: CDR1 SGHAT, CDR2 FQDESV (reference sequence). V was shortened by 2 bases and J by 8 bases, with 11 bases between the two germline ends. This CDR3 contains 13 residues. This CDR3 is CASSLPGAGTQYF. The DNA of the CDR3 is TGTGCCAGCAGCTTACCGGGGGCCGGTACGCAGTATTTT.

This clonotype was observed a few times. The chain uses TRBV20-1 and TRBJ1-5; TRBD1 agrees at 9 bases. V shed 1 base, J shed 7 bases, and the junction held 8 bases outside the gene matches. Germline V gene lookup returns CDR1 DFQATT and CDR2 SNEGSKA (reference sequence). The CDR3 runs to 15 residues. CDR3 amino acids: CSARGPGQGTQPQHF. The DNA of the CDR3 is TGCAGTGCTAGAGGGCCGGGACAGGGTACCCAGCCCCAGCATTTT.

DNA of the CDR3: TGTGCCAGCAGCGGCCGGGACAGGGATAATTCACCCCTCCACTTT. Protein: CASSGRDRDNSPLHF. This chain links TRBV6-1 with TRBJ1-6, with 9 positions matching TRBD1. Germline V gives CDR1 MNHNS, CDR2 SASEGT. V trimming: 6 bases; J trimming: 5 bases; junction bases outside the gene matches: 5. CDR3 length equals 15 residues.

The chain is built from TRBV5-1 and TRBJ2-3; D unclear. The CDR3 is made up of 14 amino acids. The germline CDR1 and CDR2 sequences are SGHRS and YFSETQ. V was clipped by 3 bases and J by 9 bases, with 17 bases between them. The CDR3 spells CASSYGKPVDTQYF. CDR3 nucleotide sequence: TGCGCCAGCAGCTACGGAAAGCCAGTGGACACGCAGTATTTT.

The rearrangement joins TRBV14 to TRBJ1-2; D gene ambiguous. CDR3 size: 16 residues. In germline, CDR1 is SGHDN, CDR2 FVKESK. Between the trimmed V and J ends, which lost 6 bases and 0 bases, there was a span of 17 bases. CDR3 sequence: CASRTTRPGTNYGYTF. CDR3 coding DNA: TGTGCCAGCAGAACGACCCGACCGGGAACTAACTATGGCTACACCTTC.

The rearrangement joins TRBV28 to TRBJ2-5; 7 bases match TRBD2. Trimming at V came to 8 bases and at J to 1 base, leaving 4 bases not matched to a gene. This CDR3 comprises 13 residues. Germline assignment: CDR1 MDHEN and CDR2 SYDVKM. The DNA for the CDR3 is TGTGCCAGCGGAACGGGGGGCCAAGAGACCCAGTACTTC. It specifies CASGTGGQETQYF.

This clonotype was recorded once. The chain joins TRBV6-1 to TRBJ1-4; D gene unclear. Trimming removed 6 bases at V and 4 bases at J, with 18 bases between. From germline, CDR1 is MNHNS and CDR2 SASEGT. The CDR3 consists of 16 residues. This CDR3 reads CASSPPHKRGNEKLFF. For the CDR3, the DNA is TGTGCCAGCAGCCCCCCCCACAAGCGGGGTAATGAAAAACTGTTTTTT.

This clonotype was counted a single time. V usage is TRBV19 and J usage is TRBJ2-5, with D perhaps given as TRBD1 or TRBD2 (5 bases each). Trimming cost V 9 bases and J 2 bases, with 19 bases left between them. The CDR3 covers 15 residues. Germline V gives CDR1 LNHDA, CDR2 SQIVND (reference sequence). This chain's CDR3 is CASRGSGAGQETQYF. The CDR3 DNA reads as TGTGCCAGCCGAGGATCCGGGGCAGGTCAAGAGACCCAGTACTTC. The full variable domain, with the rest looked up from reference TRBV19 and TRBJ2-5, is DGGITQSPKYLFRKEGQNVTLSCEQNLNHDAMYWYRQDPGQGLRLIYYSQIVNDFQKGDIAEGYSVSREKKESFPLTVTSAQKNPTAFYLCASRGSGAGQETQYFGPGTRLLVL.

The CDR3 coding sequence is TGTGCCAGCTCACCGGACGTTCGCCAGGGAGTGCGTCAGCCCCAGCATTTT. Its protein is CASSPDVRQGVRQPQHF. The chain joins TRBV18 to TRBJ1-5; a weak D match, TRBD1 (5 bases). In germline, CDR1 is KGHSH, CDR2 LQKENI. CDR3 size: 17 residues. The V gene lost 3 bases and the J gene lost 6 bases, with 21 bases spanning the gap.

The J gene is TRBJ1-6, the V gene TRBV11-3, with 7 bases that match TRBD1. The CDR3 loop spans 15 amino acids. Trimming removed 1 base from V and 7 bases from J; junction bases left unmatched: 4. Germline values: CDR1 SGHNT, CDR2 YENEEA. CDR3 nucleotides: TGTGCCAGCAGCTTAGCCGGGACAGCAAATTCACCCCTCCACTTT. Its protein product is CASSLAGTANSPLHF.

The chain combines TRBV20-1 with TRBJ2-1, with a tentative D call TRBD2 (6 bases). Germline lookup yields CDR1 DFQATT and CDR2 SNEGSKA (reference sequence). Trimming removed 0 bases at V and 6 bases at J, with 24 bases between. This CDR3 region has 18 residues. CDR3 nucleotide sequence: TGCAGTGCTAGAGATCAGTTGTGGCGGGAACCACCGTTCAATGAGCAGTTCTTC. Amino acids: CSARDQLWREPPFNEQFF.

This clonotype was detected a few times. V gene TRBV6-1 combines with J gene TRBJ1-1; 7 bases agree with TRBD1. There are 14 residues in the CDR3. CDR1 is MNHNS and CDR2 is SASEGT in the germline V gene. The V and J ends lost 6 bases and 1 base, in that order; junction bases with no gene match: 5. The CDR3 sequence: CASSRQGANTEAFF. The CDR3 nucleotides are TGTGCCAGCAGCAGACAGGGCGCGAACACTGAAGCTTTCTTT.

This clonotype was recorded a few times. The CDR3: CAWGDLGEKLFF. The CDR3 nucleotides read TGTGCCTGGGGGGACCTCGGGGAAAAACTGTTTTTT. The chain combines TRBV30 with TRBJ1-4, with D possibly TRBD1 on 5 matching bases. Germline lookup yields CDR1 GTSNPN and CDR2 SVGIG (reference sequence). V lost 5 bases and J 8 bases, leaving 12 bases between the germline ends. The CDR3 is 12 residues long. Together with reference TRBV30 and TRBJ1-4, the CDR3 gives the full variable domain: SQTIHQWPATLVQPVGSPLSLECTVEGTSNPNLYWYRQAAGRGLQLLFYSVGIGQISSEVPQNLSASRPQDRQFILSSKKLLLSDSGFYLCAWGDLGEKLFFGSGTQLSVL.

The CDR3 nucleotides read TGTGCCAGCAGTAAGGAAAGCGGGGGGCCCGTTAATACGCAGTATTTT. Translating gives CASSKESGGPVNTQYF. The chain is built from TRBV6-1 and TRBJ2-3; 9 positions agree with TRBD2. This CDR3 comprises 16 residues. Trimming took 5 bases from V and 7 from J; bases not matched to a gene: 13. CDR1 is MNHNS, CDR2 SASEGT, per germline.

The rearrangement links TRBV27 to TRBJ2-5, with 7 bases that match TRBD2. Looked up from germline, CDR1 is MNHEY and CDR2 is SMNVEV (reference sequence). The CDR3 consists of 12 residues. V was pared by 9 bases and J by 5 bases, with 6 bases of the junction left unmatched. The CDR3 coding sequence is TGTGCCAGTGGGGGGGATGGCGAGACCCAGTACTTC. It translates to CASGGDGETQYF.

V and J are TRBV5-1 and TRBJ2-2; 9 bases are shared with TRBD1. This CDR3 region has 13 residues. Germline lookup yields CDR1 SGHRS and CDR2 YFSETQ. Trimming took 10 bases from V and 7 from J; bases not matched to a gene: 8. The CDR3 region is CAFRTGEDGELFF. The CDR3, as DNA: TGCGCCTTTCGGACAGGGGAAGACGGGGAGCTGTTTTTT.

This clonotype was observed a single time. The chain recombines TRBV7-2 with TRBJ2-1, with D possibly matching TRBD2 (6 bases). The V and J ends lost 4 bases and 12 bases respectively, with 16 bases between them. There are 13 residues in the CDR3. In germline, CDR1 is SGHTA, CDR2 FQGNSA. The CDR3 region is CASSSGRHGGQFF. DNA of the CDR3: TGTGCCAGCAGCTCGGGGAGACACGGGGGGCAGTTCTTC.

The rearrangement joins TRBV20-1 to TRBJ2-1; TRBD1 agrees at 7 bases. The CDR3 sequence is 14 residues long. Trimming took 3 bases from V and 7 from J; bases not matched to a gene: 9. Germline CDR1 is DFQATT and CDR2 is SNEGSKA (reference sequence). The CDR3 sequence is CSASRPGGRNEQFF. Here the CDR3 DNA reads TGCAGTGCTAGTAGGCCAGGGGGAAGGAATGAGCAGTTCTTC.

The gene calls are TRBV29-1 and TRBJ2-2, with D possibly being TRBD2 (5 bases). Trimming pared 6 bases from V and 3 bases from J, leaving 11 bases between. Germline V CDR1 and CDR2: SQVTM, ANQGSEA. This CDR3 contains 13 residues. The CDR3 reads CSVGGQYTGELFF. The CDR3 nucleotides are TGCAGCGTCGGCGGGCAGTACACCGGGGAGCTGTTTTTT.

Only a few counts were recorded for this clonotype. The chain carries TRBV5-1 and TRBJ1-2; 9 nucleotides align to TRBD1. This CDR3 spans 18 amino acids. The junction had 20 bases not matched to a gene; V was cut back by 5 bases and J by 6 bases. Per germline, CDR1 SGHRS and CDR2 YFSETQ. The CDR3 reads CASRPTGGNVPTLNGYTF. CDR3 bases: TGCGCCAGCAGACCGACAGGGGGGAATGTCCCGACTTTGAATGGCTACACCTTC.